These 25 T cell receptor beta chains share one sample of origin, sequenced in a study of regulatory T cells in long-lasting Graves disease. CDR3 regions were amplified by Arm-PCR using iRepertoire HTBI primers to build TCR beta libraries. TCRdb processed the multiplex PCR reads anew with MiXCR; each CDR3 protein has one entry. Of 400,000 to 500,000 distinct CDR3 sequences in the sample, about 16% were seen once. The sample's time point: newly diagnosed GD, antithyroid drugs for less than 3 months. PBMCs provided the RNA from which the TCR library was made. The same sample was also used in a study of T cells in Graves' hyperthyroidism and ophthalmopathy.

The sample in question was peripheral blood mononuclear cells (PBMCs), obtained at new diagnosis, from a patient treated with antithyroid drugs. The receptors stem from a woman aged 25 to 45 with Graves disease.

The genes are TRBV5-1 and TRBJ2-3, with D perhaps TRBD1 (5 bases). The J call is uncertain, as TRBJ2-5 better fits the DNA end. CDR1 and CDR2 (germline): SGHRS, YFSETQ. This CDR3 is 13 amino acids long. The CDR3 DNA sequence: TGCGCCAGCAGCCCTGGGGCAGGGAAGACCCAGTACTTC. This codes for CASSPGAGKTQYF.

The rearrangement uses TRBV4-1 and TRBJ1-1; perhaps TRBD1 as D (5 bases). V was shortened by 4 bases and J by 10 bases, with 25 bases between the two germline ends. This CDR3 comprises 16 residues. Per the germline V gene, CDR1 is MGHRA and CDR2 is YSYEKL. The CDR3 DNA follows: TGCGCCAGCAGCCGCCTTCCTGGGCAGGGTGGTATTAGAGCTTTCTTT. This codes for CASSRLPGQGGIRAFF.

This clonotype was seen ten or more times. The chain has TRBV6-1 and TRBJ2-1, with D maybe TRBD2 (5 bases). V was clipped by 5 bases and J by 11 bases, with 19 bases between them. The CDR3 extends over 14 amino acids. Germline V gene lookup returns CDR1 MNHNS and CDR2 SASEGT. The CDR3 region is CASSPSSSSTKQFF. The CDR3 DNA is TGTGCCAGCAGTCCTTCCTCCTCTAGCACTAAGCAGTTCTTC.

This clonotype was seen only a few times. This chain's CDR3 is CATSDSGQRLGYTF. The CDR3 DNA reads as TGTGCCACCAGTGATTCGGGACAGAGACTTGGCTACACCTTC. V usage is TRBV24-1 and J usage is TRBJ1-2; 7 nucleotides match TRBD1. V was clipped by 2 bases and J by 7 bases; unmatched bases: 6. The CDR3 contains 14 residues. Germline V lookup: CDR1 KGHDR, CDR2 SFDVKD.

This clonotype has a count of ten or more. V gene TRBV5-8 combines with J gene TRBJ2-7; TRBD2 matches 8 bases. The length of the CDR3 is 15 residues. The germline V gene encodes CDR1 SGHTS and CDR2 YDEGEE. J lost 2 bases, V lost 4 bases, and 8 bases had no gene match. The CDR3 DNA sequence: TGTGCCAGCAGCGCGGATGCGGGAGGCCCCTACGAGCAGTACTTC. This gives the protein CASSADAGGPYEQYF. The entire variable domain, with the rest obtained from reference TRBV5-8 and TRBJ2-7, is as follows: EAGVTQSPTHLIKTRGQQATLRCSPISGHTSVYWYQQALGLGLQFLLWYDEGEERNRGNFPPRFSGRQFPNYSSELNVNALELEDSALYLCASSADAGGPYEQYFGPGTRLTVT.

This chain uses TRBV27 with TRBJ1-2; TRBD1 matches at 8 bases. CDR1 is MNHEY, CDR2 SMNVEV, per germline (reference sequence). The CDR3 runs to 13 residues. The ends lost 4 bases at V and 8 bases at J; junction bases unmatched: 6. The CDR3, as DNA: TGTGCCAGCAGTTGGTGGACAGGGACGGGCTACACCTTC. It translates to CASSWWTGTGYTF.

This clonotype has a handful of counts. V is TRBV5-1 and J is TRBJ2-2; 8 bases map to TRBD1. Germline CDR1 is SGHRS and CDR2 is YFSETQ. This CDR3 is built from 16 residues. V was clipped by 3 bases and J by 4 bases; unmatched bases: 8. As DNA, the CDR3 is TGCGCCAGCAGCTCCTTATCAGGGGGCCGCACCGGGGAGCTGTTTTTT. Protein sequence: CASSSLSGGRTGELFF.

V gene TRBV6-1 combines with J gene TRBJ2-1, with D perhaps TRBD2 (6 bases). This CDR3 has 14 residues. V gave up 8 bases and J gave up 3 bases, with 14 bases separating them. CDR1 is MNHNS, CDR2 SASEGT, per germline. The CDR3 DNA sequence: TGTGCCAGCCCTAGGGAGGCGGGCTACAATGAGCAGTTCTTC. Residues: CASPREAGYNEQFF.

This clonotype was seen at least ten times. The chain is built from TRBV5-1 and TRBJ1-1; weak D call: TRBD1 (6 bases). CDR1 and CDR2 (germline): SGHRS, YFSETQ. V gave up 0 bases and J gave up 6 bases, with 18 bases separating them. CDR3 size: 16 residues. The CDR3 DNA follows: TGCGCCAGCAGCTTGGTATGGACAGCCCTCCTAGCTGAAGCTTTCTTT. Translated: CASSLVWTALLAEAFF.

This clonotype was seen ten or more times. The DNA for the CDR3 is TGTGCTAGTGGTTTGGTTCCCGGTTTTGGGTATACCTACAATGAGCAGTTCTTC. The encoded protein is CASGLVPGFGYTYNEQFF. V gene TRBV12-5 combines with J gene TRBJ2-1; D is unresolved. CDR3 length: 18 amino acids. V was trimmed by 0 bases and J by 2 bases, leaving 17 bases between them. The germline V gene has CDR1 LGHNT and CDR2 FRNRAP.

This clonotype occurred many times. The genes are TRBV15 and TRBJ2-7; no reliable D call. Trimming removed 3 bases at V and 5 bases at J, with 14 bases between. Germline V lookup: CDR1 LNHNV, CDR2 YYDKDF (reference sequence). The length of the CDR3 is 14 residues. The CDR3 DNA follows: TGTGCCACCAGCAGCAACTTTGGGCGCGACGAGCAGTACTTC. The encoded protein is CATSSNFGRDEQYF.

This clonotype was detected ten times or more. The rearrangement links TRBV6-1 to TRBJ2-3; D assignment may be TRBD1 or TRBD2 (6 bases each). In germline, CDR1 is MNHNS, CDR2 SASEGT. The V end was cut by 7 bases, the J end by 0 bases, with 14 bases between. The CDR3 is 15 residues long. This chain's CDR3 is CASTWGAPSTDTQYF. The CDR3 DNA reads TGTGCCAGCACCTGGGGGGCGCCTAGCACAGATACGCAGTATTTT.

This clonotype was seen ten or more times. This sequence joins TRBV6-1 and TRBJ2-7; D is possibly TRBD2 (6 bases). The V end lost 6 bases, the J end lost 3 bases, and 27 bases lay between the germline ends. The germline V gene has CDR1 MNHNS and CDR2 SASEGT. The CDR3 has 18 amino acids. This CDR3 is CASRNDAPGAGLIYEQYF. CDR3 DNA sequence: TGTGCCAGCAGAAACGACGCTCCTGGGGCGGGATTAATCTACGAGCAGTACTTC.

The rearrangement uses TRBV5-1 and TRBJ1-3; D call uncertain. The length of the CDR3 is 15 residues. V was pared by 0 bases and J by 1 base, with 8 bases between. Germline V gene sequence: CDR1 SGHRS, CDR2 YFSETQ. Here the CDR3 DNA reads TGCGCCAGCAGCTTGGGGCAGCCTTCTGGAAACACCATATATTTT. Protein sequence: CASSLGQPSGNTIYF. The full variable domain, with the rest looked up from reference TRBV5-1 and TRBJ1-3, is KAGVTQTPRYLIKTRGQQVTLSCSPISGHRSVSWYQQTPGQGLQFLFEYFSETQRNKGNFPGRFSGRQFSNSRSEMNVSTLELGDSALYLCASSLGQPSGNTIYFGEGSWLTVV.

The table lists this clonotype with a few counts. The rearrangement links TRBV5-1 to TRBJ2-6; the D call may be TRBD1 or TRBD2 (6 bases each). The CDR3 extends over 17 amino acids. The V gene's germline CDR1 is SGHRS and CDR2 YFSETQ. The V end lost 0 bases, the J end lost 3 bases, and 13 bases lay between the germline ends. This CDR3 reads CASSLDTGRYGANVLTF. The CDR3 nucleotides read TGCGCCAGCAGCTTGGATACAGGGAGGTATGGGGCCAACGTCCTGACTTTC.

This clonotype was detected a few times. The chain carries TRBV9 and TRBJ2-6; no clear D. The V end lost 0 bases, the J end lost 0 bases, and 4 bases lay between the germline ends. There are 15 residues in the CDR3. The germline CDR1 and CDR2 sequences are SGDLS and YYNGEE. The CDR3 spells CASSVVSSGANVLTF. CDR3 coding DNA: TGTGCCAGCAGCGTAGTAAGCTCTGGGGCCAACGTCCTGACTTTC.

This rearrangement joins TRBV6-2 or TRBV6-3 to TRBJ2-7; weak D call: TRBD2 (6 bases). The germline CDR1 and CDR2 sequences are MNHEY and SVGEGT. CDR3 length: 13 amino acids. V dropped 5 bases and J dropped 4 bases, with 12 bases sitting between them. The CDR3 nucleotides are TGTGCCAGCAGTAGCCATCGGGGGTACGAGCAGTACTTC. It specifies CASSSHRGYEQYF.

The rearrangement links TRBV12-3 or TRBV12-4 to TRBJ2-6; 13 positions match TRBD2. Losses at the gene ends were 3 bases for V and 0 bases for J; bases not matched to a gene: 5. The CDR3 consists of 19 residues. This CDR3 is CASSFRLAGGFSGANVLTF. CDR3 in DNA: TGTGCCAGCAGTTTCCGACTAGCGGGAGGATTCTCTGGGGCCAACGTCCTGACTTTC.

The rearrangement uses TRBV10-3 and TRBJ1-1; tentatively, D is TRBD1 (5 bases). The CDR3 sequence is 13 residues long. V lost 2 bases and J 10 bases, leaving 14 bases between the germline ends. Germline V CDR1 and CDR2: ENHRY, SYGVKD. The chain's CDR3 is CAISEVEGRGAFF. CDR3 sequence (DNA): TGTGCCATCAGTGAGGTTGAGGGTAGGGGAGCTTTCTTT.

The CDR3 bases are TGCAGCGTACGAACTCGGCATACAGATACGCAGTATTTT. Translation: CSVRTRHTDTQYF. V usage is TRBV29-1 and J usage is TRBJ2-3; no clear D gene. Trimming took 6 bases from V and 3 from J, leaving 13 bases between them. The germline gives CDR1 SQVTM, CDR2 ANQGSEA. This CDR3 has 13 amino acids.

This clonotype has a count of ten or more. The junction shows a germline mismatch at one end, possibly a read error. The gene calls are TRBV4-1 and TRBJ2-5; D uncertain. Per the germline V gene, CDR1 is MGHRA and CDR2 is YSYEKL. The CDR3 runs 14 residues. The CDR3 sequence: CASSQVTEQETQYF. CDR3 nucleotides: TGTGCCAGCAGCCAAGTAACGGAACAAGAGACCCAGTACTTC.

This clonotype was detected many times. The V gene is TRBV29-1, the J gene TRBJ2-1; D is undetermined. V lost 7 bases to trimming and J lost 6 bases, with 16 bases between them. Germline V gene lookup returns CDR1 SQVTM and CDR2 ANQGSEA. This CDR3 has 13 amino acids. This CDR3 is CSAKRRETNEQFF. In DNA, the CDR3 is TGCAGCGCCAAGCGCAGAGAAACCAATGAGCAGTTCTTC.

This clonotype was counted at least ten times. V usage is TRBV20-1 and J usage is TRBJ2-2; tentatively, D is TRBD2 (6 bases). V shed 6 bases and J shed 5 bases, with 16 bases lying between them. The CDR3 has 14 residues. Germline CDR1 reads DFQATT; CDR2 reads SNEGSKA (reference sequence). The CDR3 coding sequence is TGCAGTGCGGGGGGAGCCCGTCGGACCGGGGAGCTGTTTTTT. As protein: CSAGGARRTGELFF.

This clonotype was recorded many times. This sequence joins TRBV18 and TRBJ2-7; perhaps TRBD1 as D (5 bases). Deletions cut 8 bases from V and 4 bases from J, with 15 bases between. The CDR3 runs 13 residues. The V gene's germline CDR1 is KGHSH and CDR2 LQKENI. The CDR3 DNA reads TGTGCCAGCAGCCCCCAGGGATTGTACGAGCAGTACTTC. Protein sequence: CASSPQGLYEQYF.

The sample holds many counts of this clonotype. The V call is TRBV6-1, the J call TRBJ1-2, with TRBD1 matching 7 bases. Germline lookup yields CDR1 MNHNS and CDR2 SASEGT. CDR3 length: 13 residues. Unmatched junction bases numbered 3, after V lost 3 bases and J lost 5 bases. As DNA, the CDR3 is TGTGCCAGCAGTGATACAGGGGATTATGGCTACACCTTC. It yields the protein CASSDTGDYGYTF.